This T cell receptor (beta chain) derives from a study of blood T cell repertoires in COVID-19. Study-level information: The United States, Italy and Spain were the sources of the acute and convalescent COVID-19 samples.

TCRdb's copy holds only in-frame clones and misses some; the assay was immunoSEQ multiplex PCR. The sample yields hundreds of thousands of clones, 85% seen once. Germline CDR1 is SEHNR and CDR2 is FQNEAQ (reference sequence). This CDR3 is built from 14 residues. Unmatched junction bases numbered 6, after V lost 7 bases and J lost 4 bases. This TCR derives from a woman between 50 and 59 years old with acute COVID-19. Source material: PBMCs or T cells enriched from blood (not recorded which). The chain links TRBV7-9 to TRBJ2-3; 9 nucleotides agree with TRBD2. The CDR3 DNA reads TGTGCCAGCACCCTCGCGGGGGGGCCAGATACGCAGTATTTT. The encoded protein is CASTLAGGPDTQYF.